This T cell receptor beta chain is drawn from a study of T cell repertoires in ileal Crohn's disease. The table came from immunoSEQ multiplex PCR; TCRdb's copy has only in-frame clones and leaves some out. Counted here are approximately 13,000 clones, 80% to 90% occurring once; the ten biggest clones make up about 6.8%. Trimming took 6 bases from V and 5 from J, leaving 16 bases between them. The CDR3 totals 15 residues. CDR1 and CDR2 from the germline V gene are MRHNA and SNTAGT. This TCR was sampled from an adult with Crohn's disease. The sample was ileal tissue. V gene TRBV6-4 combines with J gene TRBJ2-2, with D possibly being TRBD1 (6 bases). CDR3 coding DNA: TGTGCCAGCAGACCCACCCCCAGGGGAACCGGGGAGCTGTTTTTT. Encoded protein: CASRPTPRGTGELFF.